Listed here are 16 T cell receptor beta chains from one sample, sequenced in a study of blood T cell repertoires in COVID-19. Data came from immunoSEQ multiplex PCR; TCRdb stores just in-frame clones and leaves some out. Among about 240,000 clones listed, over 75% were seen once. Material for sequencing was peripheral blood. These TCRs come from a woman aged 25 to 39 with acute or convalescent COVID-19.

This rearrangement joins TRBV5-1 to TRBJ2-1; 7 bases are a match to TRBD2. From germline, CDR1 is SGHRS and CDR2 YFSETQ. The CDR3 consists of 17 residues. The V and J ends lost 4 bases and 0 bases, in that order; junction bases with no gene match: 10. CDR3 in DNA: TGCGCCAGCAGCCTTGGTACTAGCGCCATCTCCTACAATGAGCAGTTCTTC. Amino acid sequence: CASSLGTSAISYNEQFF.

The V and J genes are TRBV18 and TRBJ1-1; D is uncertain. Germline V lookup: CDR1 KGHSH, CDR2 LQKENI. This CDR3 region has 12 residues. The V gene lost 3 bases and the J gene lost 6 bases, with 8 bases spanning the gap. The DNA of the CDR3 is TGTGCCAGCTCACCCGATCGGGCTGAAGCTTTCTTT. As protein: CASSPDRAEAFF.

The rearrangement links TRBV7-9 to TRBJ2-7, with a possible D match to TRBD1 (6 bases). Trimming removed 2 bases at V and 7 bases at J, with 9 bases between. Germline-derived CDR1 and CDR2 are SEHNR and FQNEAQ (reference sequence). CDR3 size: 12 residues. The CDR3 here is CASSLNTGEQYF. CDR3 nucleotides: TGTGCCAGCAGCTTAAATACAGGGGAGCAGTACTTC.

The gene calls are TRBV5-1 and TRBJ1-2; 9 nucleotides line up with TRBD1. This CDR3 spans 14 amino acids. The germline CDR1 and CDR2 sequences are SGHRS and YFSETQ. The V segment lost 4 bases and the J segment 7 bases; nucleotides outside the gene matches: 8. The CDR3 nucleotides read TGCGCCAGCAGCGGCGGACAGGGGTTTGGTGGCTACACCTTC. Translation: CASSGGQGFGGYTF. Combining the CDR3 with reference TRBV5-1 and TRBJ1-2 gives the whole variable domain KAGVTQTPRYLIKTRGQQVTLSCSPISGHRSVSWYQQTPGQGLQFLFEYFSETQRNKGNFPGRFSGRQFSNSRSEMNVSTLELGDSALYLCASSGGQGFGGYTFGSGTRLTVV.

The CDR3 bases are TGCGCCAGCAGCCAAGAGGCCAGTTTAGATACGCAGTATTTT. This sequence encodes CASSQEASLDTQYF. The chain combines TRBV4-1 with TRBJ2-3; no reliable D call. This CDR3 has 14 residues. With 0 bases removed from V and 5 bases from J, the gap between germline ends came to 9 bases. The germline gives CDR1 MGHRA, CDR2 YSYEKL.

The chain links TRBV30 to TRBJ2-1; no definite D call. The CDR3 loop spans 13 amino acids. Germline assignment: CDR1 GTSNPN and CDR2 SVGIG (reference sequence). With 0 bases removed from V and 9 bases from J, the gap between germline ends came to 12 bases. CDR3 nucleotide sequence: TGTGCCTGGAGTGTAGGTGGAGTGGGTGAGCAGTTCTTC. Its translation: CAWSVGGVGEQFF.

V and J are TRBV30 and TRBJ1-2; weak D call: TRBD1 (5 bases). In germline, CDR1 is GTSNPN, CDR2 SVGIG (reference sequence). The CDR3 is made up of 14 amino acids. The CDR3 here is CAYNEGRGGYGYTF. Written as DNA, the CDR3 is TGTGCTTATAACGAGGGGCGCGGGGGCTATGGCTACACCTTC.

The DNA for the CDR3 is TGTGCCAGCAGCTTAAGGGGGCTCGGGAACACTGAAGCTTTCTTT. Amino acid sequence: CASSLRGLGNTEAFF. The chain joins TRBV7-2 to TRBJ1-1, with 7 bases fitting TRBD1. The CDR3 loop spans 15 amino acids. Trimming took 2 bases from V and 1 from J; bases not matched to a gene: 4. Germline V gene sequence: CDR1 SGHTA, CDR2 FQGNSA.

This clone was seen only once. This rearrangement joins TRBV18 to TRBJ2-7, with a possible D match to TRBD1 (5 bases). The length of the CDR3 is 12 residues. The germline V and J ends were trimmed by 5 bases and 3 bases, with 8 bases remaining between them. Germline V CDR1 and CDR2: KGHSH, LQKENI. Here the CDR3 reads CASSTDSYEQYF. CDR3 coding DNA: TGTGCCAGCTCAACCGACAGCTACGAGCAGTACTTC. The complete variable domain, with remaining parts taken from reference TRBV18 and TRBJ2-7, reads NAGVMQNPRHLVRRRGQEARLRCSPMKGHSHVYWYRQLPEEGLKFMVYLQKENIIDESGMPKERFSAEFPKEGPSILRIQQVVRGDSAAYFCASSTDSYEQYFGPGTRLTVT.

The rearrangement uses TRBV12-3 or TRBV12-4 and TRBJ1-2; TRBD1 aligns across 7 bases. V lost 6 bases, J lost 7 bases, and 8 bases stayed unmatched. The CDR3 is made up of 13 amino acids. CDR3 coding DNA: TGTGCCAGCAGGGTACAAGGACAGGCTGGCTACACCTTC. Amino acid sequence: CASRVQGQAGYTF.

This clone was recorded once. DNA for the CDR3: TGTGCCACCAGCACCGGGACCGGGAGGAACCTTTGGCCCCTCCACTTT. Its protein is CATSTGTGRNLWPLHF. The J gene is TRBJ1-6, the V gene TRBV15; tentative D call: TRBD1 (5 bases). Germline V lookup: CDR1 LNHNV, CDR2 YYDKDF (reference sequence). CDR3 length: 16 residues. Trimming cost V 4 bases and J 13 bases, with 23 bases left between them.

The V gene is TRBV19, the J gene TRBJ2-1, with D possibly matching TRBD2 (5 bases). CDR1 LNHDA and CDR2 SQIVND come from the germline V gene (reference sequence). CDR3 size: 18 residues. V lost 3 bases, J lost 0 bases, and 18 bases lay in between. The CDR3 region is CASSIRRSGVSSYNEQFF. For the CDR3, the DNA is TGTGCCAGTAGTATTAGAAGGTCCGGGGTGAGCTCCTACAATGAGCAGTTCTTC.

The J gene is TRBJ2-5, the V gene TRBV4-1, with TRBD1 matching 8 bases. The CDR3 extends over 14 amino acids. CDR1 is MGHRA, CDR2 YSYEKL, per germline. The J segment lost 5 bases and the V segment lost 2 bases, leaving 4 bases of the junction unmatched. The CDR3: CASSQQGASETQYF. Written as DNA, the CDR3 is TGCGCCAGCAGCCAACAGGGGGCTAGTGAGACCCAGTACTTC.

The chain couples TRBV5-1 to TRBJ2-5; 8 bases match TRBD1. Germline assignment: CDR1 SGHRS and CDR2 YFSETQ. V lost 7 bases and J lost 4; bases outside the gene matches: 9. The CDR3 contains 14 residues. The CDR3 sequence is CASCRGQGGETQYF. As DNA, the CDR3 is TGCGCCAGCTGCCGAGGACAGGGAGGAGAGACCCAGTACTTC.

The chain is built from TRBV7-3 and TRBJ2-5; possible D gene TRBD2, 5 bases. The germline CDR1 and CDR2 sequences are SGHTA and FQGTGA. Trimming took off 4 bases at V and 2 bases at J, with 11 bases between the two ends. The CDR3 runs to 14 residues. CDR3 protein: CASSSQTGQETQYF. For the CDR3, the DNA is TGTGCCAGCAGCTCGCAGACGGGGCAAGAGACCCAGTACTTC.

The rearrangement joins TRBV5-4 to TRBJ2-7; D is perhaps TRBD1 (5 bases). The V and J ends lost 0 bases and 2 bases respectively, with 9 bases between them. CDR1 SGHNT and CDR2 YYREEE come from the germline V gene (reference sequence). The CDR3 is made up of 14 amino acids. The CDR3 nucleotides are TGTGCCAGCAGCTTGGGGACACTTCCCTACGAGCAGTACTTC. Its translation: CASSLGTLPYEQYF.